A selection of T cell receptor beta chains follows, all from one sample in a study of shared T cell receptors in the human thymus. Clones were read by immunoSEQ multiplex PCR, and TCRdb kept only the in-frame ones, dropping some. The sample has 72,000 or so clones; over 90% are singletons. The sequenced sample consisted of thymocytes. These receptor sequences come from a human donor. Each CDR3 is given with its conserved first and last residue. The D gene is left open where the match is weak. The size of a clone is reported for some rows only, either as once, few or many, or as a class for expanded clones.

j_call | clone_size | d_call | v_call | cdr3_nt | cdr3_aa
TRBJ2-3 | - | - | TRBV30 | TGTGCCTGGAGAACGAGGCGAGGGAGAGGGATTACGGTCGGTACGCAGTATTTT | CAWRTRRGRGITVGTQYF
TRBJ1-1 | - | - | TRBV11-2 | TGTGCCAGCAGCCGAATCGGCAACACTGAAGCTTTCTTT | CASSRIGNTEAFF
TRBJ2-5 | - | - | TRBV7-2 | TGTGCCAGCAGCTTTGTACGGCTATTCCAAGAGACCCAGTACTTC | CASSFVRLFQETQYF
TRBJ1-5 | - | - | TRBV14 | TGTGCCAGCAGTAGAGGGAACGGCCAGCCCCAGCATTTT | CASSRGNGQPQHF
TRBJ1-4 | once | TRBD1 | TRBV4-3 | TGCGCCAGCAGCCCGACCCGACAGGGACATAATGAAAAACTGTTTTTT | CASSPTRQGHNEKLFF
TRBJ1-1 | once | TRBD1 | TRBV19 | TGTGCCAGTAGTTATGGACAGGGGCGATGGAGTACTGAAGCTTTCTTT | CASSYGQGRWSTEAFF
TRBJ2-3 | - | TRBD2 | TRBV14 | TGTGCCAGCAGCCTCCTAGCGGGTCCTGACACAGATACGCAGTATTTT | CASSLLAGPDTDTQYF
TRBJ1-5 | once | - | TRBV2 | TGTGCCAGCACCCACGGGGATCAGCCCCAGCATTTT | CASTHGDQPQHF
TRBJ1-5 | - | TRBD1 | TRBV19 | TGTGCCAGTAGGACGGACAGGGAGGGCAATCAGCCCCAGCATTTT | CASRTDREGNQPQHF
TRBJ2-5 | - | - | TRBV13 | TGTGCCAGCGGAGCACGGGGATTAAGGGAGACCCAGTACTTC | CASGARGLRETQYF
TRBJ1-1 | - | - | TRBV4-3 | TGCGCCAGCAGCCAAGGGGACGGTGACACTGAAGCTTTCTTT | CASSQGDGDTEAFF
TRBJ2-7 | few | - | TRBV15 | TGTGCCACCATTGAAGCAGGCTCCTACGAGCAGTACTTC | CATIEAGSYEQYF
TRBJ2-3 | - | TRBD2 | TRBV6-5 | TGTGCCAGCATGTTAGCGGGGGCGAGCACAGATACGCAGTATTTT | CASMLAGASTDTQYF
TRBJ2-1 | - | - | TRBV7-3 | TGTGCCAGCAGCTTAAATCGGCTAGCTCACAATGAGCAGTTCTTC | CASSLNRLAHNEQFF
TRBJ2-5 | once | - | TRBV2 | TGTGCCATCCCGAGCGGCAGTCAAGAGACCCAGTACTTC | CAIPSGSQETQYF
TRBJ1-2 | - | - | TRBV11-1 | TGTGCCAGCAGCACCACCTCAGCCCAGAGGGGCTACACCTTC | CASSTTSAQRGYTF
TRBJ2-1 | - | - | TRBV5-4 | TGTGCCAGCTCGACTAGGGGGCCTATCCTTAACAATGAGCAGTTCTTC | CASSTRGPILNNEQFF
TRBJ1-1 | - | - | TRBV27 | TGTGCCAGCAGTCCCCAGAGCGGGACCCTAGTCGGCACTGAAGCTTTCTTT | CASSPQSGTLVGTEAFF
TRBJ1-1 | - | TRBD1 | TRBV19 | TGTGCCAGTATTAGGGGGCACCCGGACACTGAAGCTTTCTTT | CASIRGHPDTEAFF
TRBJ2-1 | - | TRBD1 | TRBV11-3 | TGTGCCAGCAGCTTAGGAAAGGACAGGGGGAGACAGAAAAACAATGAGCAGTTCTTC | CASSLGKDRGRQKNNEQFF
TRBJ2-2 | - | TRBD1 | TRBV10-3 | TGTGCCATCAGTGAAACAGGGGGTACGGACACCGGGGAGCTGTTTTTT | CAISETGGTDTGELFF
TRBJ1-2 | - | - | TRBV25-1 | TGTGCCAGCAGTTCAGGGGACGGCTACACCTTC | CASSSGDGYTF
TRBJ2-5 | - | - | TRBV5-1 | TGCGCCAGCAGCCGACGGCAGGCGGAGGAAGAGACCCAGTACTTC | CASSRRQAEEETQYF
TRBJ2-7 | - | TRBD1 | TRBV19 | TGTGCCAGTAGTAGTTTGGACAGGGCCCACGAGCAGTACTTC | CASSSLDRAHEQYF
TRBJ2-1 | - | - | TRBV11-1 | TGTGCCAGCTCAGGGGCCGGGGGTGGAAACAATGAGCAGTTCTTC | CASSGAGGGNNEQFF
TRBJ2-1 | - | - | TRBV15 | TGTGCCACCAGCAGAGATTCCCCTACTGTCCGAAGGGGTGGCAATGAGCAGTTCTTC | CATSRDSPTVRRGGNEQFF
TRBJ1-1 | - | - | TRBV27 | TGTGCCAGCAGCTTAGTCGGAGGTTCCATGAACACTGAAGCTTTCTTT | CASSLVGGSMNTEAFF
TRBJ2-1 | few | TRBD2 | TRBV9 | TGTGCCAGCAGCCTCGCTAGCGGGGGGTACAATGAGCAGTTCTTC | CASSLASGGYNEQFF
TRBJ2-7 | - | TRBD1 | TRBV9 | TGTGCCAGCAGCGTAGGACTCGCGGAATGGCAGGGGGCTTGGGAGCAGTACTTC | CASSVGLAEWQGAWEQYF
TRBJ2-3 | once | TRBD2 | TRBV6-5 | TGTGCCAGCAGTTACCTTAGCGGGGGGGCAGATACGCAGTATTTT | CASSYLSGGADTQYF
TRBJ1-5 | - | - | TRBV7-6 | TGTGCCAGCAGCTTAGCGCCCAGGGACGGAGGCAATCAGCCCCAGCATTTT | CASSLAPRDGGNQPQHF
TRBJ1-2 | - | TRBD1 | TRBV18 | TGTGCCAGCTCACCGGGGAAACCGGGACAGAGATTTCATGGCTACACCTTC | CASSPGKPGQRFHGYTF
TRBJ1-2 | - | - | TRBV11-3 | TGTGCCAGCAGCGAGGGTGCTAACTATGGCTACACCTTC | CASSEGANYGYTF
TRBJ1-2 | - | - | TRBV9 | TGTGCCAGCAGCGTAGTCCGCTTGGGGGGGCGGTTCTATGGCTACACCTTC | CASSVVRLGGRFYGYTF
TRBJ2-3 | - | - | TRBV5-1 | TGCGCCAGCAGCTTCGACAGGAATAGCACAGATACGCAGTATTTT | CASSFDRNSTDTQYF
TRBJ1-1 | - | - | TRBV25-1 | TGTGCCAGCAGGGGAATGGGGGCGAAAGGGCATGCTTTCTTT | CASRGMGAKGHAFF
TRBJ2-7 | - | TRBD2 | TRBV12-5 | TGTGCTAGTGGCCATGGGGGGGATCTAGTCTACGAGCAGTACTTC | CASGHGGDLVYEQYF
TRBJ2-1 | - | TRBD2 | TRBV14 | TGTGCCAGCAGCCGTAATAGCGGGGTCTACAATGAGCAGTTCTTC | CASSRNSGVYNEQFF
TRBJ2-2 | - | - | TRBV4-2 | TGTGCCAGCAGCCAAGCAGACAGAGACACCGGGGAGCTGTTTTTT | CASSQADRDTGELFF
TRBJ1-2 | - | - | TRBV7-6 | TGTGCCAGCAGCCAGGGGTGGGGTCCAGTGTTTGGCTACACCTTC | CASSQGWGPVFGYTF
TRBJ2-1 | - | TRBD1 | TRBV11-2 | TGTGCCAGCAGCATTACGAAACGGACAGGGCTCCACAATGAGCAGTTCTTC | CASSITKRTGLHNEQFF
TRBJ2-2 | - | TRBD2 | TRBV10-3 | TGTGCCATCAGTGAAATTAGCGGGGGGCCCGGGGAGCTGTTTTTT | CAISEISGGPGELFF
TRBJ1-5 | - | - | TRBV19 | TGTGCCAGTAGCTCCTTACGGGTAGGGGCGGAGCAGCCCCAGCATTTT | CASSSLRVGAEQPQHF
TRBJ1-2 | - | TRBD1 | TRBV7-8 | TGTGCCAGCAGCGCCCGCCGGGACAGGGGGCAAACTATCTATGGCTACACCTTC | CASSARRDRGQTIYGYTF
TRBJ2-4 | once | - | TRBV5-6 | TGTGCCAGCAGCTTGGGCGGGACCAAAAACATTCAGTACTTC | CASSLGGTKNIQYF
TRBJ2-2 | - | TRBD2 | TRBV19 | TGTGCCAGTAGCCTTCCCCCTAGCGGGGGGGTCTTCAACACCGGGGAGCTGTTTTTT | CASSLPPSGGVFNTGELFF
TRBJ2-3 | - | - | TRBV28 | TGTGCCAGCAGCCCACGGATGCCAGCCACAGATACGCAGTATTTT | CASSPRMPATDTQYF
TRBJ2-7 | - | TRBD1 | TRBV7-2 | TGTGCCAGCAGCTTAGGGACAGGGGCCGCCTACGAGCAGTACTTC | CASSLGTGAAYEQYF
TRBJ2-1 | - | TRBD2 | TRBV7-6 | TGTGCCAGCAGCTTGGTCCGGGAGGGAGGGTACAATGAGCAGTTCTTC | CASSLVREGGYNEQFF
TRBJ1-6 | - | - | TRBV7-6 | TGTGCCAGCAGCTTAGGACAGAAAGCGTCCTATAATTCACCCCTCCACTTT | CASSLGQKASYNSPLHF
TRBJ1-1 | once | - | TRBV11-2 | TGTGCCAGCAGCTCCGGACACCCGAACACTGAAGCTTTCTTT | CASSSGHPNTEAFF